A selection of T cell receptor beta chains follows, all from one sample in a study of identical twins. TCRdb fed the 5' RACE reads into MiXCR, producing one record per CDR3 protein. The sample contains approximately 680,000 distinct CDR3 sequences, around 7.4% of which appear only once. These same data were also listed under a study on yellow fever vaccine responses in identical twins.

Sample: PBMCs. Receptors were obtained from a woman between 18 and 30 years old in good health. The CDR3 runs from the conserved cysteine through the conserved F or W. The D gene is left open where the match is weak. Clone size is not always given. Where it is, it says once, few, many or a class for expanded clones.

TRBJ1-3,NA,TRBV7-8,TRBD1,TGTGCCAGCAGCGTTAGGACAGGGGGAAACACCATATATTTT,CASSVRTGGNTIYF
TRBJ2-1,many,TRBV12-3/TRBV12-4,NA,TGTGCCAGCAGTTTAAGCCCAGGGATATTCAATAATGAGCAGTTCTTC,CASSLSPGIFNNEQFF
TRBJ1-3,many,TRBV24-1,TRBD1,TGTGCCACCAGTGATTCCCGGACAGGACGGTCTGACACCATATATTTT,CATSDSRTGRSDTIYF
TRBJ2-1,many,TRBV10-3,TRBD1,TGTGCCATCAGTGGAACAGGGGGGATCTACAATGAGCAGTTCTTC,CAISGTGGIYNEQFF
TRBJ2-5,NA,TRBV12-3/TRBV12-4,NA,TGTGCCAGCAGCCGAGACGGACTCCTGGCCCAGTACTTC,CASSRDGLLAQYF
TRBJ2-1,few,TRBV28,TRBD1,TGTGCCAGCCAGGGACAGGTGACCTACAATGAGCAGTTCTTC,CASQGQVTYNEQFF
TRBJ2-7,NA,TRBV7-9,TRBD2,TGTGCCAGCAGCTCAATAGCGGGAGGGGACTACGAGCAGTACTTC,CASSSIAGGDYEQYF
TRBJ1-1,many,TRBV6-6,NA,TGTGCCAGCAGTTACGGGCTGGAAAAAGCTTTCTTT,CASSYGLEKAFF
TRBJ2-7,few,TRBV29-1,NA,TGCAGCGTTGAACAGGGGGGGTACGAGCAGTACTTC,CSVEQGGYEQYF
TRBJ1-2,few,TRBV7-9,NA,TGTGCCAGCAGCTTAGCACTCGGGGATACCTATGGCTACACCTTC,CASSLALGDTYGYTF
TRBJ2-7,NA,TRBV20-1,TRBD2,TGCAGTGCTAGAACCGGGACTACCCTAACTTACGAGCAGTACTTC,CSARTGTTLTYEQYF
TRBJ2-2,once,TRBV18,NA,TGTGCCAGCTCACTGAGTCAGAGCACCGGGGAGCTGTTTTTT,CASSLSQSTGELFF
TRBJ2-5,few,TRBV7-6,NA,TGTGCCAGCAGCTTAGAATTTCCCGCGTGGACCCAGTACTTC,CASSLEFPAWTQYF
TRBJ2-3,NA,TRBV4-2,NA,TGTGCCAGCAGCCAAGGGGGCGGGCTCACAGATACGCAGTATTTT,CASSQGGGLTDTQYF
TRBJ2-1,many,TRBV10-1,NA,TGCGCCAGCAGTGACCCCACTAGCCTCCCCTCCAATGAGCAGTTCTTC,CASSDPTSLPSNEQFF
TRBJ2-2,many,TRBV3-1,NA,TGTGCCAGCAGCCAAAACATCGGGGAGCTGTTTTTT,CASSQNIGELFF
TRBJ1-4,NA,TRBV6-2/TRBV6-3,NA,TGTGCCAGCAGTTACTCCCCGGGGGGGACAACTAATGAAAAACTGTTTTTT,CASSYSPGGTTNEKLFF
TRBJ2-7,many,TRBV20-1,NA,TGCAGTGTATACCGGGACACGTCCTACGAGCAGTACTTC,CSVYRDTSYEQYF
TRBJ2-7,many,TRBV6-2/TRBV6-3,TRBD2,TGTGCCAGCAATATAGCGGGAGGTAAAGAGCAGTACTTC,CASNIAGGKEQYF
TRBJ2-1,few,TRBV6-1,NA,TGTGCCAGCTCCCGTAGGCGGGATGAGCAGTTCTTC,CASSRRRDEQFF
TRBJ2-1,NA,TRBV20-1,TRBD2,TGCAGTGCTAGTTGGGCGGGAGAGTATAGTGAGCAGTTCTTC,CSASWAGEYSEQFF
TRBJ1-1,NA,TRBV29-1,NA,TGCAGCGTCCCGAACGTGGGGAACACTGAAGCTTTCTTT,CSVPNVGNTEAFF